This TCR beta chain was sequenced for a study of shared clonotypes between healthy human individuals. Naive CD8 cells lacked CD45RO and underwent positive selection for CCR7, leaving out terminally differentiated effector memory CD45RA+ cells. The CDR3 sequence is 14 residues long. V lost 2 bases and J 0 bases, leaving 9 bases between the germline ends. From germline, CDR1 is SGHRS and CDR2 YFSETQ. Concerning this clone: Other DNA sequences from this sample encode an identical CDR3 as well.

It was 150 to 200 ng DNA, about 30,000 T cell genomes, that sorted-subset replicate PCRs used. The table came from immunoSEQ multiplex PCR; TCRdb's copy has only in-frame clones and leaves some out. This repertoire shows fewer than 1 million clones, roughly 96% found once; its top ten account for roughly 0.23%. What was sequenced was naive CD8+ T cells sorted from blood. This clonotype was sampled from a man aged 30-40 years in good health. J is TRBJ2-7 and V is TRBV5-1; possible D gene TRBD2, 6 bases. CDR3: CASSFGGSSYEQYF. Here the CDR3 DNA reads TGCGCCAGCAGCTTTGGGGGGAGCTCCTACGAGCAGTACTTC.